The sequence of this T cell receptor (beta chain) was determined in a study of T cell clusters in autoimmune cytopenias. CDR3 length: 16 amino acids. Germline CDR1 MNHEY, CDR2 SMNVEV (reference sequence). TRB was amplified by touch-down multiplex PCR, primer pools A and B combined. For each CDR3 protein, TCRdb gives one entry from its re-call of the multiplex PCR reads, without DNA. The sample has thousands of distinct CDR3 sequences. Its frequency marks this clonotype as medium-sized. Its antigen remains unknown. TRB amplification used 250 ng of peripheral blood genomic DNA. General study results and limits: Healthy donors had around 3.1-fold more exclusive TRB clusters than active autoimmune hepatitis patients.

The sequence derives from a human donor with an autoimmune cytopenia or autoimmune hepatitis (not recorded which). The rearrangement joins TRBV27 to TRBJ1-6. Source material: peripheral blood. CDR3: CASSFLEALNNSPLHF.